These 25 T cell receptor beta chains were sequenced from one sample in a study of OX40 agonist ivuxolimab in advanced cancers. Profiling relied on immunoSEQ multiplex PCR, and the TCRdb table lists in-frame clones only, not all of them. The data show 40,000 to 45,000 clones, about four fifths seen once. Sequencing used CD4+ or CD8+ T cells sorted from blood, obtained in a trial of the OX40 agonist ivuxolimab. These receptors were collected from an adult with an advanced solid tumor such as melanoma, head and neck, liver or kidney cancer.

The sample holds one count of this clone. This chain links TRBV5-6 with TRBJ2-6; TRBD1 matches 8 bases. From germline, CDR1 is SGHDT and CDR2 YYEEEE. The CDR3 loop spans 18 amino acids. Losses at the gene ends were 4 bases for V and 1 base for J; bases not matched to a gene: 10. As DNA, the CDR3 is TGTGCCAGCAGCCCAAAGGACAGGGCCCCATCTGGGGCCAACGTCCTGACTTTC. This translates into CASSPKDRAPSGANVLTF. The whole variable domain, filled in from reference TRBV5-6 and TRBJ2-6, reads DAGVTQSPTHLIKTRGQQVTLRCSPKSGHDTVSWYQQALGQGPQFIFQYYEEEERQRGNFPDRFSGHQFPNYSSELNVNALLLGDSALYLCASSPKDRAPSGANVLTFGAGSRLTVL.

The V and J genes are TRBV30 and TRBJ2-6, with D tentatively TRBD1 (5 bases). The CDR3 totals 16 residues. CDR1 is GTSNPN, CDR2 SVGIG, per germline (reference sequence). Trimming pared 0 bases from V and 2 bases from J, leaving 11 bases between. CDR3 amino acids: CAWSVGVDPGANVLTF. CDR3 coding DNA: TGTGCCTGGAGTGTAGGGGTAGACCCTGGGGCCAACGTCCTGACTTTC.

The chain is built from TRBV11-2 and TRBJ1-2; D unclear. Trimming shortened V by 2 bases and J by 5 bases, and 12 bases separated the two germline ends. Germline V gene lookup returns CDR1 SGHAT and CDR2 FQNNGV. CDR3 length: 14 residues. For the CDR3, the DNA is TGTGCCAGCAGCTTATGGAGTGGCCATTATGGCTACACCTTC. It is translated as CASSLWSGHYGYTF.

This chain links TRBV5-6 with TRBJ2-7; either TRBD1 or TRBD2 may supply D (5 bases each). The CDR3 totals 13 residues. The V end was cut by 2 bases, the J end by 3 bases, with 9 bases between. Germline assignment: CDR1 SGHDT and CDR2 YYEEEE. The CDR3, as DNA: TGTGCCAGCAGCTTTGGGGGAAACTACGAGCAGTACTTC. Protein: CASSFGGNYEQYF.

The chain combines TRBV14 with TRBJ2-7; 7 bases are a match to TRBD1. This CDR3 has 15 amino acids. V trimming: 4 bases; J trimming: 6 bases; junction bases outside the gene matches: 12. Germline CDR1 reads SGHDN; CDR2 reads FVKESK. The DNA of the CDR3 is TGTGCCAGCAGCCCCATCGGGACAGTAGAAGCCGAGCAGTACTTC. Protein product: CASSPIGTVEAEQYF.

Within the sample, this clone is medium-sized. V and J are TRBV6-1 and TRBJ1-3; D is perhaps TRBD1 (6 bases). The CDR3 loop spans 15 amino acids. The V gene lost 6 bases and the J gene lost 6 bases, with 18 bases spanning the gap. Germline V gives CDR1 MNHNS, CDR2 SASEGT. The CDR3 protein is CASRSDRKGSNTIYF. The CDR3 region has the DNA TGTGCCAGCAGATCGGACAGAAAGGGCTCAAACACCATATATTTT.

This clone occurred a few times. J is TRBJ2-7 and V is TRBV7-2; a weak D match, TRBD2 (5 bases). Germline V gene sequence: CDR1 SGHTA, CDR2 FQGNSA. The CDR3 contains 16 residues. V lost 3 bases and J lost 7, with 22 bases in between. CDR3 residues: CASSFRGVATGGEQYF. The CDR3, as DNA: TGTGCCAGCAGCTTCCGTGGGGTAGCGACGGGCGGAGAGCAGTACTTC.

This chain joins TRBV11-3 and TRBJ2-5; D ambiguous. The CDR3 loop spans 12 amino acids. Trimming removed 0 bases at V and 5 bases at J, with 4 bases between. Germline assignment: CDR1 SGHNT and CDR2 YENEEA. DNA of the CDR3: TGTGCCAGCAGCTTAGATGGGGAGACCCAGTACTTC. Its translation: CASSLDGETQYF.

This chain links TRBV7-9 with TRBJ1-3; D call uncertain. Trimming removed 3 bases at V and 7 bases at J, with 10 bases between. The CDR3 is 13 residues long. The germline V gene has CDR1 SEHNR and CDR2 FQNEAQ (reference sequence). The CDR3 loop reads CASSFSEDNTIYF. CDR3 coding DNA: TGTGCCAGCAGCTTCTCCGAGGACAACACCATATATTTT.

This CDR3 reads CASTSPSGTYEQYF. DNA for the CDR3: TGTGCCAGCACCTCCCCCAGCGGTACCTACGAGCAGTACTTC. The rearrangement joins TRBV6-5 to TRBJ2-7; TRBD2 might be the D (5 bases). Trimming pared 7 bases from V and 2 bases from J, leaving 15 bases between. This CDR3 spans 14 amino acids. Germline CDR1 MNHEY, CDR2 SVGAGI.

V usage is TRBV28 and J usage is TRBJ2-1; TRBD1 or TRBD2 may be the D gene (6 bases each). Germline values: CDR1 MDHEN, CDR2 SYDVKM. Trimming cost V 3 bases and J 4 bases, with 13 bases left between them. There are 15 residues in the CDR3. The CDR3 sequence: CASSLRGAQYNEQFF. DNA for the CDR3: TGTGCCAGCAGTTTGAGGGGGGCGCAATACAATGAGCAGTTCTTC. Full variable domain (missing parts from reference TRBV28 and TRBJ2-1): DVKVTQSSRYLVKRTGEKVFLECVQDMDHENMFWYRQDPGLGLRLIYFSYDVKMKEKGDIPEGYSVSREKKERFSLILESASTNQTSMYLCASSLRGAQYNEQFFGPGTRLTVL.

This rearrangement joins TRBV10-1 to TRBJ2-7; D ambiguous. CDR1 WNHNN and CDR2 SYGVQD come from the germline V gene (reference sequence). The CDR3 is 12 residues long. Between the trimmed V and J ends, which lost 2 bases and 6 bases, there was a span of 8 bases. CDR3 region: CASSENLGEQYF. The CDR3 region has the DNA TGCGCCAGCAGTGAGAATTTAGGCGAGCAGTACTTC.

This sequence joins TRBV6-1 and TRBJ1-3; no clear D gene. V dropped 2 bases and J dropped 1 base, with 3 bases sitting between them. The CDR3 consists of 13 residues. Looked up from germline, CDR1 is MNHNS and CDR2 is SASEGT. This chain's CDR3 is CASSERSGNTIYF. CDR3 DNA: TGTGCCAGCAGTGAAAGGTCTGGAAACACCATATATTTT.

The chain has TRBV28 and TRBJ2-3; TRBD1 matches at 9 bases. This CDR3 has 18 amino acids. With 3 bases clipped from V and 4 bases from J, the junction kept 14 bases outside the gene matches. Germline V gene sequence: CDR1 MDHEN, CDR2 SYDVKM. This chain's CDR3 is CASSFLLTGGTRADTQYF. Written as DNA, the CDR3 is TGTGCCAGCAGTTTTCTGCTGACAGGGGGTACGAGGGCAGATACGCAGTATTTT.

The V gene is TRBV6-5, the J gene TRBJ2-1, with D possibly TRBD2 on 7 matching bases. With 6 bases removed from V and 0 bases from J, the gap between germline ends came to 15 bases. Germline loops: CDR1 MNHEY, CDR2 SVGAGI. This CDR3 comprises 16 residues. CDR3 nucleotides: TGTGCCAGCAGCTACGGGGGCGGGAGCTCCTACAATGAGCAGTTCTTC. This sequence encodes CASSYGGGSSYNEQFF.

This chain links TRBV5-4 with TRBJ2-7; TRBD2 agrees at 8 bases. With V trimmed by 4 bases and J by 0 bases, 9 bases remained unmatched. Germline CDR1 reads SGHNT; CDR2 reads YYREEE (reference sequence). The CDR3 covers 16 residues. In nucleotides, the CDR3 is TGTGCCAGCAGCCTGGCCCCGGGGACTAGCTCCTACGAGCAGTACTTC. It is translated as CASSLAPGTSSYEQYF.

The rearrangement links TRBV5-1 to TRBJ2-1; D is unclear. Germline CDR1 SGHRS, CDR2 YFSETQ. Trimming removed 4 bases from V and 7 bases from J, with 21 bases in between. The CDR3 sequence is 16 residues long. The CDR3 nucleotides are TGCGCCAGCAGCCGTCAGCTCAAGTCGGTAGTAAATGAGCAGTTCTTC. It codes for CASSRQLKSVVNEQFF.

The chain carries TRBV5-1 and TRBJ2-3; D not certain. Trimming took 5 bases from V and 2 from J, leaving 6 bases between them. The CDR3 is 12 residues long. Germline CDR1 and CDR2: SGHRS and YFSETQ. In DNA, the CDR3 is TGCGCCAGCAGACAGACCACAGATACGCAGTATTTT. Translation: CASRQTTDTQYF.

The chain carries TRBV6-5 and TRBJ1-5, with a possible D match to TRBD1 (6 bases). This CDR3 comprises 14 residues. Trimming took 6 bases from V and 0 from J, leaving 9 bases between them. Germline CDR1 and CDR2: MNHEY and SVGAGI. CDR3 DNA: TGTGCCAGCAGCAACAGGGATAGCAATCAGCCCCAGCATTTT. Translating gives CASSNRDSNQPQHF.

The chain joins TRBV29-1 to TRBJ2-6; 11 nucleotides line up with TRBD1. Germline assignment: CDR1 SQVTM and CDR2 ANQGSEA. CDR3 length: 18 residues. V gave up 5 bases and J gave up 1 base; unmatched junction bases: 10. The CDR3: CSVRGVGQGDSGANVLTF. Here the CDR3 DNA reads TGCAGCGTTCGAGGGGTGGGACAGGGGGATTCTGGGGCCAACGTCCTGACTTTC.

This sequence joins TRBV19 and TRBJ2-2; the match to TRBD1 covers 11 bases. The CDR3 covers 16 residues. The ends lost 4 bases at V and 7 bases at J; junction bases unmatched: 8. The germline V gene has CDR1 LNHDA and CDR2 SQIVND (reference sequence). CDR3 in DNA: TGTGCCAGTAGTAACCCGGGACAGGGGGTCTTCGGGGAGCTGTTTTTT. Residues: CASSNPGQGVFGELFF.

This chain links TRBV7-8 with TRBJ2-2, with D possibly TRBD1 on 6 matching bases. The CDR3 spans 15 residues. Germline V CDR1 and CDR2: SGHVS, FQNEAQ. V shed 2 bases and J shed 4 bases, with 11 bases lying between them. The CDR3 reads CASSLQARGTGELFF. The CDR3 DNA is TGTGCCAGCAGCTTACAGGCCAGGGGCACCGGGGAGCTGTTTTTT. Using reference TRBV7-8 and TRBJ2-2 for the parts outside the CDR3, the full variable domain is GAGVSQSPRYKVAKRGQDVALRCDPISGHVSLFWYQQALGQGPEFLTYFQNEAQLDKSGLPSDRFFAERPEGSVSTLKIQRTQQEDSAVYLCASSLQARGTGELFFGEGSRLTVL.

The CDR3 nucleotides read TGTGCCAGCAGTTTTCAGGCAGGGAACGAGCAGTACTTC. Translating it yields CASSFQAGNEQYF. This chain uses TRBV28 with TRBJ2-7, with D perhaps matching TRBD1 (5 bases). V was shortened by 3 bases and J by 5 bases, with 11 bases between the two germline ends. The CDR3 consists of 13 residues. CDR1 MDHEN and CDR2 SYDVKM come from the germline V gene.

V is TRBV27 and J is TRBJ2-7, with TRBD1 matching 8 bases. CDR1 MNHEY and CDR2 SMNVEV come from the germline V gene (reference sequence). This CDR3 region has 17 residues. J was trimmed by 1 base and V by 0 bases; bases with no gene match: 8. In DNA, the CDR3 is TGTGCCAGCAGTTTATCTATCGTCAGGACAGGGTCCTACGAGCAGTACTTC. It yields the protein CASSLSIVRTGSYEQYF.

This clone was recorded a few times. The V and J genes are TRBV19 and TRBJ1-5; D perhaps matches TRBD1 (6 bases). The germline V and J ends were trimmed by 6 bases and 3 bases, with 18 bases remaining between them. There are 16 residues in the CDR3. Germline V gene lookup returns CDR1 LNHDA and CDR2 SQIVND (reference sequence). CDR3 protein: CASRSPAGATNQPQHF. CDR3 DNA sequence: TGTGCCAGTAGGTCCCCGGCAGGGGCCACCAATCAGCCCCAGCATTTT.